This T cell receptor beta chain was documented in a study of post-analysis software for immune sequencing data. The study's findings and limits: TRBV5-6, TRBV5-1 and TRBV20-1 were among roughly five TRBV segments more frequent in patients than controls.

Of note for this clonotype: Antigen unknown.

Prepared libraries of TCR beta cDNA carried unique molecular identifiers. TCRdb reprocessed the PCR reads with MiXCR, giving one entry per CDR3 protein. The profile shows hundreds of thousands of distinct CDR3 sequences, 25% to 30% of them singletons. CDR3 length: 13 residues. V lost 7 bases, J lost 5 bases, and 14 bases lay in between. Germline CDR1 is ENHRY and CDR2 is SYGVKD. This chain uses TRBV10-3 with TRBJ1-2; a possible D gene is TRBD1 (6 bases). Input material: blood. The TCR comes from a girl under 18 with multiple sclerosis. The DNA of the CDR3 is TGTGCCATCAATGCGGACAGCTTTTATGGCTACACCTTC. Its protein is CAINADSFYGYTF.